These 30 T cell receptor beta chains were all obtained from the same sample, sequenced in a study of PD-L1 blockade in urothelial cancer (TCRdb year 2017). Receptors were amplified or captured by the immunoSEQ multiplex PCR assay. TCRdb retrieved this table from immuneACCESS and kept in-frame rearrangements only. Not all clones are present; in checked studies, unresolved V genes account for under half, and no reason is known for the remainder. Recorded for this sample are 44,000 or so clones; approximately 78% of them occurred a single time. Less than 3.5% of the sample is in the top ten clones. Sequenced material: PBMCs, taken around atezolizumab (anti-PD-L1) treatment. These receptors came from a man aged 65 to 85 with urothelial cancer.

The rearrangement links TRBV14 to TRBJ2-3; 9 bases align to TRBD1. The germline gives CDR1 SGHDN, CDR2 FVKESK. The CDR3 extends over 16 amino acids. V gave up 2 bases and J gave up 3 bases; unmatched junction bases: 6. CDR3 region: CASSQSGTGHTDTQYF. The CDR3 DNA reads as TGTGCCAGCAGCCAATCCGGGACAGGGCATACAGATACGCAGTATTTT.

This rearrangement joins TRBV9 to TRBJ1-2; D remains unclear. The germline V and J ends were trimmed by 3 bases and 7 bases, with 19 bases remaining between them. CDR3 length: 15 amino acids. Germline V CDR1 and CDR2: SGDLS, YYNGEE. The CDR3: CASSGNLEEMSGYTF. The CDR3 DNA sequence: TGTGCCAGCAGCGGTAATCTCGAAGAGATGAGTGGCTACACCTTC.

This chain links TRBV19 with TRBJ2-7; 10 nucleotides line up with TRBD2. Germline-derived CDR1 and CDR2 are LNHDA and SQIVND (reference sequence). The CDR3 extends over 16 amino acids. V dropped 3 bases and J dropped 5; count of bases not matched to a gene: 10. The CDR3 coding sequence is TGTGCCAGTAGTATCCGGTCTAGCGGGAGTAACCACGAGCAGTACTTC. Residues: CASSIRSSGSNHEQYF.

The chain recombines TRBV5-4 with TRBJ2-5; 8 bases agree with TRBD2. Trimming removed 4 bases from V and 5 bases from J; junction bases left unmatched: 7. Germline V gene data show CDR1 as SGHNT and CDR2 as YYREEE (reference sequence). The CDR3 has 14 residues. CDR3 amino acids: CASSPQASGETQYF. For the CDR3, the DNA is TGTGCCAGCAGCCCACAGGCTAGCGGGGAGACCCAGTACTTC.

CDR3 loop: CASSFAVRDSTDTQYF. CDR3 bases: TGTGCCAGCAGTTTCGCCGTGAGGGATAGCACAGATACGCAGTATTTT. The chain is built from TRBV28 and TRBJ2-3; a possible D gene is TRBD2 (5 bases). The CDR3 consists of 16 residues. Germline CDR1 reads MDHEN; CDR2 reads SYDVKM. V gave up 3 bases and J gave up 0 bases, with 13 bases separating them.

This chain uses TRBV20-1 with TRBJ1-3; D is unclear. The germline V gene has CDR1 DFQATT and CDR2 SNEGSKA (reference sequence). CDR3 length: 11 amino acids. The V gene lost 7 bases and the J gene lost 0 bases, with 4 bases spanning the gap. The CDR3 sequence is CSVNSGNTIYF. CDR3 bases: TGCAGTGTCAACTCTGGAAACACCATATATTTT.

The chain recombines TRBV28 with TRBJ2-7; D call uncertain. This CDR3 is built from 13 residues. V was cut by 8 bases and J by 2 bases, with 13 bases left in between. The germline V gene has CDR1 MDHEN and CDR2 SYDVKM. Here the CDR3 DNA reads TGTGCCAGCCTTGGCTTTGACACCTACGAGCAGTACTTC. Its protein is CASLGFDTYEQYF.

The rearrangement joins TRBV6-4 to TRBJ1-2; D perhaps matches TRBD1 (6 bases). This CDR3 has 13 residues. V shed 2 bases and J shed 5 bases, with 9 bases lying between them. Germline V lookup: CDR1 MRHNA, CDR2 SNTAGT. CDR3 sequence reads: CASSDGDTYGYTF. The CDR3, as DNA: TGTGCCAGCAGTGACGGGGACACTTATGGCTACACCTTC.

This chain links TRBV5-6 with TRBJ2-7; D possibly corresponds to TRBD2 (6 bases). The CDR3 has 17 residues. Germline lookup yields CDR1 SGHDT and CDR2 YYEEEE. V lost 4 bases and J 0 bases, leaving 20 bases between the germline ends. The CDR3 DNA sequence: TGTGCCAGCAGCCTCCGACGGATTCGGGAGAGCTCCTACGAGCAGTACTTC. Translation gives CASSLRRIRESSYEQYF. Combining the CDR3 with reference TRBV5-6 and TRBJ2-7 gives the whole variable domain DAGVTQSPTHLIKTRGQQVTLRCSPKSGHDTVSWYQQALGQGPQFIFQYYEEEERQRGNFPDRFSGHQFPNYSSELNVNALLLGDSALYLCASSLRRIRESSYEQYFGPGTRLTVT.

The chain joins TRBV5-6 to TRBJ1-5, with unresolved D. The V gene lost 4 bases and the J gene lost 2 bases, with 10 bases spanning the gap. The CDR3 consists of 14 residues. Looked up from germline, CDR1 is SGHDT and CDR2 is YYEEEE. The CDR3 DNA is TGTGCCAGCAGCCTACAGTTGGGCAATCAGCCCCAGCATTTT. Amino acids: CASSLQLGNQPQHF.

The V and J genes are TRBV4-3 and TRBJ2-7; possible D gene TRBD2, 5 bases. With 1 base removed from V and 6 bases from J, the gap between germline ends came to 7 bases. The CDR3 is made up of 12 amino acids. From germline, CDR1 is LGHNA and CDR2 YSLEER. CDR3 sequence: CASSQGTSEQYF. The DNA of the CDR3 is TGCGCCAGCAGCCAAGGGACTTCCGAGCAGTACTTC.

The chain couples TRBV18 to TRBJ1-2; D possibly corresponds to TRBD1 (5 bases). V was pared by 3 bases and J by 2 bases, with 10 bases between. The CDR3 runs to 14 residues. CDR1 is KGHSH and CDR2 is LQKENI in the germline V gene. The CDR3 DNA reads TGTGCCAGCTCACCGTCAGGGTTGAACTATGGCTACACCTTC. Translated: CASSPSGLNYGYTF.

This rearrangement joins TRBV27 to TRBJ2-1, with D possibly matching TRBD2 (6 bases). This CDR3 is 17 amino acids long. Trimming removed 7 bases from V and 0 bases from J, with 19 bases in between. From germline, CDR1 is MNHEY and CDR2 SMNVEV (reference sequence). The CDR3 region is CASIPINEAGSYNEQFF. The DNA of the CDR3 is TGTGCCAGCATTCCCATCAACGAAGCGGGCTCCTACAATGAGCAGTTCTTC.

The table lists this clone with a count of one. The rearrangement joins TRBV19 to TRBJ2-2; no clear D. The V end was cut by 0 bases, the J end by 4 bases, with 6 bases between. Germline CDR1 and CDR2: LNHDA and SQIVND (reference sequence). The CDR3 consists of 14 residues. The CDR3 protein is CASSIEFSTGELFF. The CDR3 DNA reads as TGTGCCAGTAGTATAGAGTTCTCCACCGGGGAGCTGTTTTTT. Combining the CDR3 with reference TRBV19 and TRBJ2-2 gives the whole variable domain DGGITQSPKYLFRKEGQNVTLSCEQNLNHDAMYWYRQDPGQGLRLIYYSQIVNDFQKGDIAEGYSVSREKKESFPLTVTSAQKNPTAFYLCASSIEFSTGELFFGEGSRLTVL.

The genes are TRBV29-1 and TRBJ2-7, with TRBD1 matching over 7 bases. There are 11 residues in the CDR3. The germline V gene encodes CDR1 SQVTM and CDR2 ANQGSEA. CDR3 nucleotide sequence: TGCAGTTGCGGACAGGTCGGCGAGCAGTACTTC. As protein: CSCGQVGEQYF.

V usage is TRBV2 and J usage is TRBJ2-1; tentative D call: TRBD2 (5 bases). Trimming pared 3 bases from V and 9 bases from J, leaving 12 bases between. CDR1 and CDR2 (germline): SNHLY, FYNNEI. This CDR3 comprises 13 residues. CDR3 residues: CASSDVSEVEQFF. CDR3 bases: TGTGCCAGCAGTGATGTTAGCGAGGTTGAGCAGTTCTTC.

J is TRBJ2-6 and V is TRBV19; TRBD1 aligns across 9 bases. Germline trimming cut 5 bases from V and 0 bases from J; bases unmatched to any gene: 8. The CDR3 length is 18 residues. Germline values: CDR1 LNHDA, CDR2 SQIVND (reference sequence). Written as DNA, the CDR3 is TGTGCCAGTAGTTACAGGGGGCTACGGACCTCTGGGGCCAACGTCCTGACTTTC. It is translated as CASSYRGLRTSGANVLTF.

The chain is built from TRBV5-1 and TRBJ2-7; a possible D gene is TRBD2 (5 bases). Germline CDR1 SGHRS, CDR2 YFSETQ. Trimming shortened V by 4 bases and J by 7 bases, and 12 bases separated the two germline ends. The CDR3 loop spans 12 amino acids. Here the CDR3 DNA reads TGCGCCAGCAGCGTGGACCGCGGGGAGCAGTACTTC. Translation: CASSVDRGEQYF.

V usage is TRBV14 and J usage is TRBJ1-4; D call uncertain. The CDR3 covers 15 residues. Germline V gene sequence: CDR1 SGHDN, CDR2 FVKESK. V dropped 2 bases and J dropped 7 bases, with 14 bases sitting between them. This chain's CDR3 is CASSQLRGKGEKLFF. The CDR3 nucleotides are TGTGCCAGCAGCCAACTCCGGGGAAAGGGTGAAAAACTGTTTTTT.

V is TRBV7-2 and J is TRBJ2-3; TRBD1 matches at 11 bases. The CDR3 contains 15 residues. J gave up 0 bases and V 4 bases, and 0 bases lay outside the gene matches. Germline V gene lookup returns CDR1 SGHTA and CDR2 FQGNSA. The CDR3 sequence: CASSWTGGSTDTQYF. CDR3 coding DNA: TGTGCCAGCAGCTGGACAGGGGGCAGCACAGATACGCAGTATTTT. Based on the CDR3 plus reference TRBV7-2 and TRBJ2-3, the full variable domain is GAGVSQSPSNKVTEKGKDVELRCDPISGHTALYWYRQSLGQGLEFLIYFQGNSAPDKSGLPSDRFSAERTGGSVSTLTIQRTQQEDSAVYLCASSWTGGSTDTQYFGPGTRLTVL.

This chain joins TRBV4-3 and TRBJ1-2, with D perhaps TRBD1 (5 bases). Trimming removed 3 bases at V and 4 bases at J, with 9 bases between. Germline assignment: CDR1 LGHNA and CDR2 YSLEER. The length of the CDR3 is 13 residues. The CDR3 reads CASSHRGAYGYTF. As DNA, the CDR3 is TGCGCCAGCAGCCATAGGGGCGCCTATGGCTACACCTTC.

This clone was detected once. CDR3 in DNA: TGTGCCAGCAGTTTGGGACTAGCGGGAGTAAATCACAATGAGCAGTTCTTC. This encodes CASSLGLAGVNHNEQFF. This rearrangement joins TRBV27 to TRBJ2-1, with TRBD2 identical over 14 bases. The trim removed 3 bases at V and 5 bases at J, leaving 6 bases unmatched. The CDR3 loop spans 17 amino acids. The germline CDR1 and CDR2 sequences are MNHEY and SMNVEV (reference sequence).

This clone was detected only once. CDR3 residues: CASSSRGESGDTQYF. The DNA of the CDR3 is TGTGCCAGCAGCTCCCGCGGGGAGTCAGGTGATACGCAGTATTTT. The genes are TRBV7-3 and TRBJ2-3; D perhaps matches TRBD2 (6 bases). Germline CDR1 SGHTA, CDR2 FQGTGA. The CDR3 runs to 15 residues. The V end was cut by 4 bases, the J end by 6 bases, with 17 bases between.

This chain joins TRBV6-1 and TRBJ2-2; D is perhaps TRBD2 (6 bases). CDR3 length: 15 amino acids. The V and J ends lost 4 bases and 3 bases respectively, with 12 bases between them. The germline V gene has CDR1 MNHNS and CDR2 SASEGT. CDR3 sequence: CASSARRADTGELFF. CDR3 nucleotide sequence: TGTGCCAGCAGTGCCCGGAGGGCGGACACCGGGGAGCTGTTTTTT.

V gene TRBV28 combines with J gene TRBJ1-5, with 12 nucleotides matching TRBD1. Germline-derived CDR1 and CDR2 are MDHEN and SYDVKM. The V segment lost 8 bases and the J segment 3 bases; nucleotides outside the gene matches: 8. This CDR3 is built from 16 residues. The CDR3 DNA is TGTGCCAGCTTCTCCGGGACAGGGGGCCCCAATCAGCCCCAGCATTTT. It is translated as CASFSGTGGPNQPQHF.

This clone was recorded once. V gene TRBV5-1 combines with J gene TRBJ2-7; 9 nucleotides match TRBD2. Germline-derived CDR1 and CDR2 are SGHRS and YFSETQ. The J segment lost 2 bases and the V segment lost 4 bases, leaving 7 bases of the junction unmatched. The CDR3 has 15 residues. In nucleotides, the CDR3 is TGCGCCAGCAGCGATGGTAGCGGGAGCGCCTACGAGCAGTACTTC. It specifies CASSDGSGSAYEQYF.

The chain employs TRBV5-1 and TRBJ2-3; possible D gene TRBD2, 6 bases. This CDR3 is 17 amino acids long. CDR1 SGHRS and CDR2 YFSETQ come from the germline V gene. V was shortened by 3 bases and J by 1 base, with 18 bases between the two germline ends. In DNA, the CDR3 is TGCGCCAGCAGCTCCGCGGTTGGCGGGGTGGGCACAGATACGCAGTATTTT. The encoded protein is CASSSAVGGVGTDTQYF.

The CDR3 bases are TGTGCCAGCAGCGTGCGCTGGAATCAGCCCCAGCATTTT. Its translation: CASSVRWNQPQHF. V and J are TRBV7-2 and TRBJ1-5; D ambiguous. The germline CDR1 and CDR2 sequences are SGHTA and FQGNSA. The CDR3 extends over 13 amino acids. Trimming took 5 bases from V and 4 from J, leaving 9 bases between them. The full variable domain, in which reference TRBV7-2 and TRBJ1-5 provide the parts outside the CDR3, is GAGVSQSPSNKVTEKGKDVELRCDPISGHTALYWYRQSLGQGLEFLIYFQGNSAPDKSGLPSDRFSAERTGGSVSTLTIQRTQQEDSAVYLCASSVRWNQPQHFGDGTRLSIL.

The chain is built from TRBV4-3 and TRBJ1-5; D may be TRBD1 (6 bases). Germline loops: CDR1 LGHNA, CDR2 YSLEER. Trimming took off 1 base at V and 9 bases at J, with 13 bases between the two ends. The CDR3 totals 14 residues. The DNA of the CDR3 is TGCGCCAGCAGCCAAGGACAGGCCGGCTGGCCCCAGCATTTT. Amino acids: CASSQGQAGWPQHF.

This clone has a single count. The chain is built from TRBV29-1 and TRBJ2-2, with a weak D call TRBD1 (6 bases). This CDR3 region has 12 residues. Trimming pared 6 bases from V and 3 bases from J, leaving 8 bases between. Germline CDR1 reads SQVTM; CDR2 reads ANQGSEA. CDR3 sequence (DNA): TGCAGCGTCTACAGGGACACCGGGGAGCTGTTTTTT. Translated: CSVYRDTGELFF.